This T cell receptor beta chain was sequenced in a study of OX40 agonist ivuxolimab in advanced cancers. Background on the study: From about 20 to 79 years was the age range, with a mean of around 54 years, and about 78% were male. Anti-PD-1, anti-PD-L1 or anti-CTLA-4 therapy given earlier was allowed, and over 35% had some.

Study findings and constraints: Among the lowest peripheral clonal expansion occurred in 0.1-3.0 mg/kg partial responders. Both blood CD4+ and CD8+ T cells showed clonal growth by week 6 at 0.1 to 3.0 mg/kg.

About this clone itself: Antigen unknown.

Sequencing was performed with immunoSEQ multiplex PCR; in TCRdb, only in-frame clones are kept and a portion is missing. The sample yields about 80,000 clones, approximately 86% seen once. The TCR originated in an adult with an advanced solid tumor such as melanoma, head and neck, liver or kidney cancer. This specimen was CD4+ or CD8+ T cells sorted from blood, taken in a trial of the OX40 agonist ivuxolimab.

The CDR3 DNA reads TGTGCCAGCAGCTCGGGACAGGGTGTAGAGGGGGAGACCCAGTACTTC. Its protein product is CASSSGQGVEGETQYF. The rearrangement uses TRBV11-2 and TRBJ2-5, with 9 bases aligning to TRBD1. Germline V gene lookup returns CDR1 SGHAT and CDR2 FQNNGV. The CDR3 runs to 16 residues. V lost 4 bases, J lost 5 bases, and 11 bases stayed unmatched.